This T cell receptor beta chain was obtained from a study of Ad26.COV2.S vaccination and SARS-CoV-2 variants. About the research overall: Donor was assigned to the Ad26.COV2.S arm of trial COV1001. Intramuscularly, Ad26.COV2.S was given either once or twice, 56 days apart.

Study-level points and caveats: Non-spike TCR breadth did not differ much between vaccine and placebo recipients.

Notes on this clone: Its antigen is not known.

Noted treatment: some 19 received Ad26.COV2.S at low or high dose, single or two shots; about 5 received placebo; per-sample allocation not given. Specimens were obtained on day 63 following the first vaccine or placebo injection. CDR3 size: 15 residues. The V and J ends lost 2 bases and 6 bases respectively, with 13 bases between them. The germline gives CDR1 LGHNA, CDR2 YNFKEQ. Produced via immunoSEQ multiplex PCR; TCRdb's table is partial and in-frame only. The sample contains roughly 350,000 clones, around nine tenths of which appear only once. This specimen consisted of peripheral blood, obtained in a trial of Ad26.COV2.S vaccine versus placebo. The clonotype was recovered from a person aged 18-60 years who received the Ad26.COV2.S COVID-19 vaccine or a placebo. The chain uses TRBV4-2 and TRBJ2-2; D could derive from TRBD1 or TRBD2 (5 bases each). The CDR3 is CASSQTEGLSGELFF. CDR3 bases: TGTGCCAGCAGCCAAACAGAGGGGCTGTCCGGGGAGCTGTTTTTT.